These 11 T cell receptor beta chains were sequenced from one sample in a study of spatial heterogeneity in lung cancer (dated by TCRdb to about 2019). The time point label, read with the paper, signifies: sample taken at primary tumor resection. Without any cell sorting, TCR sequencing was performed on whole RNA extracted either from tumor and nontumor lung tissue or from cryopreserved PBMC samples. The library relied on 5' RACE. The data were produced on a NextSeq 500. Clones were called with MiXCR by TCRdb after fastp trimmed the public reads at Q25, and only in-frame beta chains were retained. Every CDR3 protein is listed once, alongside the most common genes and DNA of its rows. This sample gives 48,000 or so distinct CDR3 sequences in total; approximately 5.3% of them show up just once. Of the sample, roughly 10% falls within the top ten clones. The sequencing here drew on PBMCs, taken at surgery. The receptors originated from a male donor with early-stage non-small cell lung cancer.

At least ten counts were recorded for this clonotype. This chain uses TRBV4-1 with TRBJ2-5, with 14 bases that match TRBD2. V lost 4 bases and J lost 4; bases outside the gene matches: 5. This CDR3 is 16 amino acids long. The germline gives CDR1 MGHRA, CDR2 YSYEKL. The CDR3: CASSRGLAGVAETQYF. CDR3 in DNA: TGCGCCAGCAGCCGGGGACTAGCGGGAGTAGCAGAGACCCAGTACTTC.

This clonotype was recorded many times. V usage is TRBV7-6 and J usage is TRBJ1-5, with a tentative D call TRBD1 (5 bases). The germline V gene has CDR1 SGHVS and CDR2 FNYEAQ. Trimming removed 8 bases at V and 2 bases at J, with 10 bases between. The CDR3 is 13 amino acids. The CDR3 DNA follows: TGTGCCAGCGGGGCAGGCGGCAATCAGCCCCAGCATTTT. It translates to CASGAGGNQPQHF.

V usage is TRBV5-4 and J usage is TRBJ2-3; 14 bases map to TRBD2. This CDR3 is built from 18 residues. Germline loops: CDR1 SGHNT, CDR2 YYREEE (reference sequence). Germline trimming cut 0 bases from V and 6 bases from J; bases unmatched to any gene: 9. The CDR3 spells CASSLGGLAGVVVDTQYF. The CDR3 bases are TGTGCCAGCAGCTTGGGGGGACTAGCGGGAGTGGTAGTGGATACGCAGTATTTT. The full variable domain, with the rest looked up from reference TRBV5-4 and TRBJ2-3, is ETGVTQSPTHLIKTRGQQVTLRCSSQSGHNTVSWYQQALGQGPQFIFQYYREEENGRGNFPPRFSGLQFPNYSSELNVNALELDDSALYLCASSLGGLAGVVVDTQYFGPGTRLTVL.

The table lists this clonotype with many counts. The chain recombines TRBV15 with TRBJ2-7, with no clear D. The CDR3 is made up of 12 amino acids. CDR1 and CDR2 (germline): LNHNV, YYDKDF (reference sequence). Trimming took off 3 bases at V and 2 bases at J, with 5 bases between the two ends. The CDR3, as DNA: TGTGCCACCAGCAGGGAGCCCTACGAGCAGTACTTC. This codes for CATSREPYEQYF.

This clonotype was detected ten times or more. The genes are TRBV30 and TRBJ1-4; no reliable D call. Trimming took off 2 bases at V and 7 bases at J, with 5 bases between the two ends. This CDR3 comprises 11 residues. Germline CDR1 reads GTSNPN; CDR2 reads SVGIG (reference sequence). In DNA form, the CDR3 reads TGTGCCTGGAGTAGAGGTGAAAAACTGTTTTTT. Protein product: CAWSRGEKLFF.

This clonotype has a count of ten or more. The CDR3 reads CASSQNGRTQYF. In nucleotides, the CDR3 is TGTGCCAGCAGCCAAAACGGGCGGACCCAGTACTTC. V is TRBV14 and J is TRBJ2-5, with D uncertain. The germline V gene has CDR1 SGHDN and CDR2 FVKESK. The V and J ends lost 2 bases and 7 bases respectively, with 8 bases between them. This CDR3 is built from 12 residues. Full variable domain (rest looked up from reference TRBV14 and TRBJ2-5): EAGVTQFPSHSVIEKGQTVTLRCDPISGHDNLYWYRRVMGKEIKFLLHFVKESKQDESGMPNNRFLAERTGGTYSTLKVQPAELEDSGVYFCASSQNGRTQYFGPGTRLLVL.

The CDR3 sequence is CSARDGLRLNTEAFF. The DNA for the CDR3 is TGCAGTGCTAGAGATGGGTTGCGGCTGAACACTGAAGCTTTCTTT. The chain is built from TRBV20-1 and TRBJ1-1; D is unresolved. Germline V lookup: CDR1 DFQATT, CDR2 SNEGSKA (reference sequence). The V end lost 0 bases, the J end lost 0 bases, and 11 bases lay between the germline ends. This CDR3 region has 15 residues.

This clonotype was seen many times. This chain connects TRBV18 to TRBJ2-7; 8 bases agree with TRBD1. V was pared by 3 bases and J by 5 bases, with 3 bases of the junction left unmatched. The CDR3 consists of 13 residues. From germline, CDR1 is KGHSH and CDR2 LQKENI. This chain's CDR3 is CASSPGQGDEQYF. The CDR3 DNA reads TGTGCCAGCTCACCTGGACAGGGCGACGAGCAGTACTTC.

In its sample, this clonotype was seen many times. The CDR3 sequence: CASSLGRQAGELFF. For the CDR3, the DNA is TGTGCCAGCAGCTTAGGGCGGCAGGCCGGGGAGCTGTTTTTT. The gene calls are TRBV7-2 and TRBJ2-2; unclear D gene. There are 14 residues in the CDR3. The V and J ends lost 1 base and 6 bases respectively, with 9 bases between them. Germline-derived CDR1 and CDR2 are SGHTA and FQGNSA.

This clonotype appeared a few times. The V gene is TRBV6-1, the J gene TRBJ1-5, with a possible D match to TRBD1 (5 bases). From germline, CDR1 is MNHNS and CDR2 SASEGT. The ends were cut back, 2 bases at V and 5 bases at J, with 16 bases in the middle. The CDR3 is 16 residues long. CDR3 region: CASSEPLRGVHQPQHF. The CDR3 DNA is TGTGCCAGCAGTGAACCCCTCCGGGGGGTTCATCAGCCCCAGCATTTT.

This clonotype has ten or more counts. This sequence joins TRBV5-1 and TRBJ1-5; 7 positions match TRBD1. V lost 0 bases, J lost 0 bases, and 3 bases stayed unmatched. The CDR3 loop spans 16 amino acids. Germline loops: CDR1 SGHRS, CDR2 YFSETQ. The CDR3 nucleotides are TGCGCCAGCAGCTTGGGGGCAGGGGGTAGCAATCAGCCCCAGCATTTT. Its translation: CASSLGAGGSNQPQHF. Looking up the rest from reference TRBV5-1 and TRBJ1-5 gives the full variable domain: KAGVTQTPRYLIKTRGQQVTLSCSPISGHRSVSWYQQTPGQGLQFLFEYFSETQRNKGNFPGRFSGRQFSNSRSEMNVSTLELGDSALYLCASSLGAGGSNQPQHFGDGTRLSIL.